Shown below are 29 T cell receptor beta chains from a single sample sequenced in a study of long-term antiretroviral therapy in people with HIV. It was version v3.0 of the immunoSEQ assay that was run at survey level. The table came from immunoSEQ multiplex PCR; TCRdb's copy has only in-frame clones and leaves some out. This sample yields about 33,000 clones, of which approximately 80% are seen a single time; just over 7% belongs to the top ten. The sequences come from unsorted PBMCs, collected 2 years after starting antiretroviral therapy. The source is a woman aged 45-59 years with HIV.

The chain uses TRBV14 and TRBJ2-5; D gene unclear. The V end was cut by 2 bases, the J end by 5 bases, with 9 bases between. The CDR3 is made up of 13 amino acids. Per germline, CDR1 SGHDN and CDR2 FVKESK. Here the CDR3 reads CASSQRPRETQYF. The DNA of the CDR3 is TGTGCCAGCAGCCAAAGACCGAGGGAGACCCAGTACTTC.

The rearrangement joins TRBV10-3 to TRBJ2-3, with 11 bases that match TRBD2. The CDR3 is made up of 15 amino acids. V shed 4 bases, J shed 4 bases, and the junction held 4 bases outside the gene matches. Germline CDR1 and CDR2: ENHRY and SYGVKD. CDR3 loop: CAISVSGGAPDTQYF. As DNA, the CDR3 is TGTGCCATCAGTGTTAGCGGGGGGGCCCCAGATACGCAGTATTTT.

This clone was recorded a few times. The rearrangement joins TRBV10-1 to TRBJ2-7, with 10 bases fitting TRBD1. Germline V gene lookup returns CDR1 WNHNN and CDR2 SYGVQD (reference sequence). Unmatched junction bases numbered 14, after V lost 6 bases and J lost 9 bases. The CDR3 length is 15 residues. In DNA, the CDR3 is TGCGCCAGCAGCTCTACGGGGACAGGGGAGTTGGTGCAGTACTTC. This gives the protein CASSSTGTGELVQYF.

The chain uses TRBV15 and TRBJ2-5, with D unclear. Germline CDR1 and CDR2: LNHNV and YYDKDF (reference sequence). The V end lost 1 base, the J end lost 1 base, and 10 bases lay between the germline ends. The CDR3 loop spans 15 amino acids. The CDR3 sequence: CATSRVGATQETQYF. CDR3 nucleotides: TGTGCCACCAGCAGAGTAGGAGCGACCCAAGAGACCCAGTACTTC. Supplemented by reference TRBV15 and TRBJ2-5, the full variable domain reads DAMVIQNPRYQVTQFGKPVTLSCSQTLNHNVMYWYQQKSSQAPKLLFHYYDKDFNNEADTPDNFQSRRPNTSFCFLDIRSPGLGDTAMYLCATSRVGATQETQYFGPGTRLLVL.

J is TRBJ1-3 and V is TRBV18; possible D gene TRBD1, 5 bases. Trimming removed 6 bases from V and 0 bases from J, with 18 bases in between. The CDR3 covers 17 residues. CDR1 KGHSH and CDR2 LQKENI come from the germline V gene. CDR3 in DNA: TGTGCCAGCTCCCTGGTCCGCGGAGGGGTCTCTGGAAACACCATATATTTT. This encodes CASSLVRGGVSGNTIYF.

The chain uses TRBV2 and TRBJ2-5; D possibly matches TRBD1 or TRBD2 (5 bases each). The CDR3 has 15 amino acids. V lost 6 bases and J 1 base, leaving 15 bases between the germline ends. CDR1 SNHLY and CDR2 FYNNEI come from the germline V gene. The CDR3 spells CASRGWGPTQETQYF. The DNA for the CDR3 is TGTGCCAGCAGAGGTTGGGGACCGACCCAAGAGACCCAGTACTTC.

The chain combines TRBV29-1 with TRBJ2-1; D is tentatively TRBD1 or TRBD2 (5 bases each). The germline V gene has CDR1 SQVTM and CDR2 ANQGSEA. V lost 0 bases, J lost 4 bases, and 13 bases lay in between. This CDR3 comprises 15 residues. The CDR3 DNA reads TGCAGCGTTGAAGATCGGGGCGGCGGTTACAATGAGCAGTTCTTC. This encodes CSVEDRGGGYNEQFF.

V is TRBV27 and J is TRBJ1-5; TRBD1 aligns across 8 bases. With 0 bases clipped from V and 2 bases from J, the junction kept 3 bases outside the gene matches. There are 16 residues in the CDR3. Germline CDR1 is MNHEY and CDR2 is SMNVEV (reference sequence). CDR3 bases: TGTGCCAGCAGTTTATCGTTGACAGGGGGCAATCAGCCCCAGCATTTT. Translated, it gives CASSLSLTGGNQPQHF.

V and J are TRBV5-1 and TRBJ2-1; TRBD2 matches 8 bases. The germline CDR1 and CDR2 sequences are SGHRS and YFSETQ. CDR3 length equals 17 residues. V trimming: 0 bases; J trimming: 12 bases; junction bases outside the gene matches: 17. CDR3 region: CASSLDPPGGLGVRQFF. The CDR3, as DNA: TGCGCCAGCAGCTTGGACCCCCCGGGGGGACTAGGTGTGCGGCAGTTCTTC.

This clone was seen a handful of times. This rearrangement joins TRBV7-2 to TRBJ1-4; 9 bases map to TRBD1. Germline V lookup: CDR1 SGHTA, CDR2 FQGNSA. Germline trimming cut 5 bases from V and 5 bases from J; bases unmatched to any gene: 3. The length of the CDR3 is 14 residues. The CDR3 bases are TGTGCCAGCAGCCCCGGGACAGGGAATGAAAAACTGTTTTTT. It yields the protein CASSPGTGNEKLFF.

J is TRBJ2-7 and V is TRBV2; tentative D call: TRBD1 (5 bases). The V gene's germline CDR1 is SNHLY and CDR2 FYNNEI. V lost 4 bases, J lost 3 bases, and 7 bases lay in between. CDR3 length: 12 residues. CDR3 amino acids: CASSGQGYEQYF. The CDR3 region has the DNA TGTGCCAGCAGTGGCCAGGGCTACGAGCAGTACTTC.

The chain employs TRBV30 and TRBJ1-1; D may be TRBD1 (5 bases). Germline values: CDR1 GTSNPN, CDR2 SVGIG (reference sequence). This CDR3 has 12 amino acids. Trimming shortened V by 2 bases and J by 8 bases, and 12 bases separated the two germline ends. The CDR3 protein is CAWSRDLWEAFF. Here the CDR3 DNA reads TGTGCCTGGAGTAGGGACCTATGGGAAGCTTTCTTT.

Only a few counts were recorded for this clone. The V and J genes are TRBV7-6 and TRBJ1-2; maybe TRBD1 (5 bases). There are 13 residues in the CDR3. Trimming took 5 bases from V and 7 from J, leaving 14 bases between them. Looked up from germline, CDR1 is SGHVS and CDR2 is FNYEAQ. The CDR3 coding sequence is TGTGCCAGCAGCGGGCCGGGGGTTTCTGGCTACACCTTC. It encodes CASSGPGVSGYTF.

This clone came up a few times. The rearrangement joins TRBV6-5 to TRBJ1-6, with D perhaps matching TRBD1 (6 bases). The CDR3 length is 15 residues. Germline V gene data show CDR1 as MNHEY and CDR2 as SVGAGI. V dropped 7 bases and J dropped 10 bases, with 20 bases sitting between them. CDR3: CASTYFPGADSPLHF. CDR3 DNA: TGTGCCAGCACCTACTTCCCGGGGGCCGACTCACCCCTCCACTTT.

J is TRBJ1-6 and V is TRBV11-2; 7 bases line up with TRBD1. Germline trimming cut 3 bases from V and 8 bases from J; bases unmatched to any gene: 4. Germline lookup yields CDR1 SGHAT and CDR2 FQNNGV. The CDR3 has 14 residues. CDR3 DNA: TGTGCCAGCAGCTTTTGGGACAGTTATTCACCCCTCCACTTT. Its translation is CASSFWDSYSPLHF.

The CDR3 loop is CASSQDGQYEQYF. In DNA, the CDR3 is TGCGCCAGCAGCCAAGATGGCCAATACGAGCAGTACTTC. This chain uses TRBV4-1 with TRBJ2-7; D gene uncertain. The CDR3 sequence is 13 residues long. Trimming removed 0 bases at V and 4 bases at J, with 7 bases between. From germline, CDR1 is MGHRA and CDR2 YSYEKL.

V usage is TRBV7-9 and J usage is TRBJ2-1; no firm D call. Germline V gives CDR1 SEHNR, CDR2 FQNEAQ (reference sequence). Trimming stripped 5 bases from V and 7 bases from J, with 12 bases between. CDR3 length: 13 residues. CDR3 residues: CASSRWMENEQFF. The CDR3 coding sequence is TGTGCCAGCAGCCGTTGGATGGAGAATGAGCAGTTCTTC.

In this sample, this clone turned up a few times. The chain has TRBV11-1 and TRBJ1-1, with D possibly matching TRBD1 (5 bases). In germline, CDR1 is SGHAT, CDR2 FQDESV (reference sequence). The ends were cut back, 3 bases at V and 1 base at J, with 6 bases in the middle. The CDR3 loop spans 13 amino acids. CDR3 bases: TGTGCCAGCAGCTTGGGGCGGAACACTGAAGCTTTCTTT. Its translation is CASSLGRNTEAFF.

This chain joins TRBV29-1 and TRBJ2-3; D is undetermined. The CDR3 sequence is 11 residues long. Trimming took off 1 base at V and 5 bases at J, with 4 bases between the two ends. CDR1 is SQVTM and CDR2 is ANQGSEA in the germline V gene. CDR3 sequence (DNA): TGCAGCGTTGAAGGTGGAGATACGCAGTATTTT. Protein: CSVEGGDTQYF.

V gene TRBV4-1 combines with J gene TRBJ2-2; no clear D. The germline V and J ends were trimmed by 1 base and 8 bases, with 5 bases remaining between them. Germline-derived CDR1 and CDR2 are MGHRA and YSYEKL. This CDR3 contains 12 residues. CDR3 residues: CASSQVTGELFF. CDR3 DNA: TGCGCCAGCAGCCAAGTTACGGGGGAGCTGTTTTTT.

The chain links TRBV11-2 to TRBJ1-1; no clear D. The CDR3 spans 14 residues. The V end lost 4 bases, the J end lost 4 bases, and 13 bases lay between the germline ends. CDR1 is SGHAT and CDR2 is FQNNGV in the germline V gene. CDR3 sequence (DNA): TGTGCCAGCAGCTCGATCCCCATTGCCACTGAAGCTTTCTTT. Translation gives CASSSIPIATEAFF.

This chain connects TRBV30 to TRBJ1-6; 7 nucleotides agree with TRBD1. J gave up 8 bases and V 3 bases, and 10 bases lay outside the gene matches. Germline V lookup: CDR1 GTSNPN, CDR2 SVGIG (reference sequence). This CDR3 has 15 residues. DNA for the CDR3: TGTGCCTGGAGGCCTCCGGGACAGTTGGATTCACCCCTCCACTTT. It specifies CAWRPPGQLDSPLHF.

The chain joins TRBV30 to TRBJ2-5; D call uncertain. The germline gives CDR1 GTSNPN, CDR2 SVGIG (reference sequence). Trimming left V 3 bases short and J 5 bases short, with 13 bases between. The CDR3 extends over 13 amino acids. The CDR3 coding sequence is TGTGCCTGGAGCTCTGGGTTAGGGGAGACCCAGTACTTC. Residues: CAWSSGLGETQYF.

The chain uses TRBV19 and TRBJ1-4; no definite D call. The ends were cut back, 0 bases at V and 8 bases at J, with 13 bases in the middle. The CDR3 spans 15 residues. The germline V gene encodes CDR1 LNHDA and CDR2 SQIVND (reference sequence). CDR3 residues: CASSIESVRSEKLFF. CDR3 nucleotides: TGTGCCAGTAGTATAGAGAGCGTTCGGAGCGAAAAACTGTTTTTT.

V gene TRBV5-1 combines with J gene TRBJ2-3, with 9 bases aligning to TRBD2. The trim removed 3 bases at V and 4 bases at J, leaving 9 bases unmatched. The length of the CDR3 is 16 residues. Germline CDR1 is SGHRS and CDR2 is YFSETQ. Here the CDR3 reads CASSSVGAGGADTQYF. DNA of the CDR3: TGCGCCAGCAGCTCCGTAGGAGCGGGGGGTGCAGATACGCAGTATTTT.

This clone was detected a few times. CDR3 nucleotides: TGTGCCAGCAGCTTAAGTAGGGACAGGGGCGGTTCACCCCTCCACTTT. Protein sequence: CASSLSRDRGGSPLHF. J is TRBJ1-6 and V is TRBV7-9; 10 nucleotides agree with TRBD1. The germline V gene encodes CDR1 SEHNR and CDR2 FQNEAQ (reference sequence). This CDR3 region has 16 residues. The V and J ends lost 2 bases and 9 bases, in that order; junction bases with no gene match: 7.

V usage is TRBV12-5 and J usage is TRBJ1-6, with 7 bases matching TRBD1. V shed 10 bases and J 3 bases; nucleotides not matched to a gene: 6. In germline, CDR1 is LGHNT, CDR2 FRNRAP. This CDR3 is 14 amino acids long. CDR3 protein: CANEGAVYNSPLHF. For the CDR3, the DNA is TGTGCTAACGAGGGGGCCGTCTATAATTCACCCCTCCACTTT.

The chain carries TRBV10-3 and TRBJ2-6, with D perhaps TRBD1 or TRBD2 (5 bases each). The CDR3 extends over 17 amino acids. Germline V gene lookup returns CDR1 ENHRY and CDR2 SYGVKD. V lost 4 bases and J lost 2, with 15 bases in between. CDR3 residues: CAISGSSRDAGANVLTF. As DNA, the CDR3 is TGTGCCATCAGTGGATCAAGCCGGGACGCTGGGGCCAACGTCCTGACTTTC.

V is TRBV5-4 and J is TRBJ2-7; 7 bases match TRBD2. This CDR3 has 16 residues. CDR1 is SGHNT and CDR2 is YYREEE in the germline V gene (reference sequence). The J segment lost 5 bases and the V segment lost 0 bases, leaving 11 bases of the junction unmatched. The CDR3, as DNA: TGTGCCAGCAGCTTGGGACTAGCAGCCCCTATTGACGAGCAGTACTTC. This sequence encodes CASSLGLAAPIDEQYF.